Listed here are 21 T cell receptor beta chains from one sample, sequenced in a study of blood T cell repertoires in COVID-19. Data came from immunoSEQ multiplex PCR; TCRdb stores just in-frame clones and leaves some out. The sample holds about 200,000 clones, approximately 90% seen once. Sequenced input: PBMCs or T cells enriched from blood (not recorded which). Receptors originate from a woman in her 30s who had recovered from COVID-19.

This chain connects TRBV5-1 to TRBJ1-2; unclear D gene. Trimming removed 4 bases at V and 8 bases at J, with 18 bases between. Per the germline V gene, CDR1 is SGHRS and CDR2 is YFSETQ. The CDR3 runs 14 residues. CDR3 amino acids: CASSPDLQSPGYTF. The CDR3 bases are TGCGCCAGCAGCCCGGACTTACAGTCTCCAGGCTACACCTTC.

This rearrangement joins TRBV5-6 to TRBJ1-5; 7 bases match TRBD1. This CDR3 is built from 15 residues. V shed 1 base, J shed 7 bases, and the junction held 8 bases outside the gene matches. Germline V gives CDR1 SGHDT, CDR2 YYEEEE. The DNA for the CDR3 is TGTGCCAGCAGCTTGTTCGACAGGGCGGAGCAGCCCCAGCATTTT. This encodes CASSLFDRAEQPQHF.

This chain uses TRBV18 with TRBJ1-1; possibly TRBD1 for D (6 bases). V gave up 4 bases and J gave up 0 bases, with 15 bases separating them. The CDR3 runs to 16 residues. The germline CDR1 and CDR2 sequences are KGHSH and LQKENI. CDR3 sequence reads: CASSLDRQAMNTEAFF. The CDR3, as DNA: TGTGCCAGCTCACTCGATAGACAGGCTATGAACACTGAAGCTTTCTTT.

This clone was seen just once. The chain has TRBV6-2 or TRBV6-3 and TRBJ2-1; no clear D. The V end was cut by 2 bases, the J end by 1 base, with 12 bases between. Germline CDR1 is MNHEY and CDR2 is SVGEGT. This CDR3 region has 16 residues. CDR3 sequence reads: CASSYGSGYSYNEQFF. CDR3 sequence (DNA): TGTGCCAGCAGTTACGGGTCGGGTTATTCCTACAATGAGCAGTTCTTC.

The chain is built from TRBV7-9 and TRBJ1-2, with a possible D match to TRBD1 (5 bases). V dropped 4 bases and J dropped 4 bases, with 7 bases sitting between them. The CDR3 has 12 amino acids. The germline V gene encodes CDR1 SEHNR and CDR2 FQNEAQ (reference sequence). The CDR3 spells CASSSTGYGYTF. The CDR3 coding sequence is TGTGCCAGCAGCTCAACAGGCTATGGCTACACCTTC.

The genes are TRBV4-3 and TRBJ2-1; 9 positions agree with TRBD2. The CDR3 extends over 16 amino acids. V lost 0 bases, J lost 7 bases, and 7 bases stayed unmatched. Germline CDR1 is LGHNA and CDR2 is YSLEER. The CDR3 nucleotides are TGCGCCAGCAGCCAAGATAAGGCGGGAGGGCGTAATGAGCAGTTCTTC. Translating gives CASSQDKAGGRNEQFF.

This rearrangement joins TRBV2 to TRBJ1-1; maybe TRBD1 (5 bases). Germline V lookup: CDR1 SNHLY, CDR2 FYNNEI. This CDR3 has 15 residues. Trimming took 6 bases from V and 4 from J, leaving 18 bases between them. The CDR3 DNA sequence: TGTGCCAGCAGCCGGTCAGTTGGGGGGATCACTGAAGCTTTCTTT. Encoded protein: CASSRSVGGITEAFF.

This chain links TRBV6-2 or TRBV6-3 with TRBJ2-7; 12 bases are shared with TRBD2. From germline, CDR1 is MNHEY and CDR2 SVGEGT. Losses at the gene ends were 4 bases for V and 5 bases for J; bases not matched to a gene: 9. This CDR3 is 16 amino acids long. The CDR3 nucleotides are TGTGCCAGCAGTTTTGGACTAGCGGGGCCTCATCACGAGCAGTACTTC. Residues: CASSFGLAGPHHEQYF.

This clone has a handful of counts. V gene TRBV27 combines with J gene TRBJ1-1, with TRBD1 as a possible D gene (6 bases). The CDR3 covers 16 residues. Trimming pared 6 bases from V and 1 base from J, leaving 18 bases between. The germline gives CDR1 MNHEY, CDR2 SMNVEV (reference sequence). This chain's CDR3 is CASRWGAGEGNTEAFF. In DNA, the CDR3 is TGTGCCAGCAGGTGGGGTGCAGGGGAGGGGAACACTGAAGCTTTCTTT.

This rearrangement joins TRBV7-8 to TRBJ2-7; TRBD2 matches 7 bases. Losses at the gene ends were 2 bases for V and 3 bases for J; bases not matched to a gene: 7. Germline CDR1 SGHVS, CDR2 FQNEAQ. The CDR3 runs 15 residues. The CDR3: CASSLIQRGDYEQYF. The CDR3 region has the DNA TGTGCCAGCAGCTTAATTCAGCGGGGAGACTACGAGCAGTACTTC.

The sample holds a few counts of this clone. Other DNA variants within this sample encode the same CDR3. V is TRBV6-5 and J is TRBJ2-7, with D unresolved. The CDR3 runs to 11 residues. The germline CDR1 and CDR2 sequences are MNHEY and SVGAGI. Trimming shortened V by 4 bases and J by 3 bases, and 4 bases separated the two germline ends. The CDR3 is CASSSNYEQYF. The CDR3 coding sequence is TGTGCCAGCAGTTCAAACTACGAGCAGTACTTC.

The chain uses TRBV21-1 and TRBJ1-1. TRBV21-1 is a listed pseudogene. CDR3 length: 14 amino acids. CDR3 in amino acids: CASSKNGGDTEAFF. The CDR3 DNA sequence: TGTGCCAGCAGCAAGAACGGGGGTGACACTGAAGCTTTCTTT.

The chain links TRBV5-4 to TRBJ2-2, with 9 bases fitting TRBD2. This CDR3 has 16 amino acids. The V gene's germline CDR1 is SGHNT and CDR2 YYREEE (reference sequence). J gave up 0 bases and V 4 bases, and 4 bases lay outside the gene matches. The CDR3 DNA follows: TGTGCCAGCAGCCCCCTAGCGGGGTCGAACACCGGGGAGCTGTTTTTT. Protein: CASSPLAGSNTGELFF. Based on the CDR3 plus reference TRBV5-4 and TRBJ2-2, the full variable domain is ETGVTQSPTHLIKTRGQQVTLRCSSQSGHNTVSWYQQALGQGPQFIFQYYREEENGRGNFPPRFSGLQFPNYSSELNVNALELDDSALYLCASSPLAGSNTGELFFGEGSRLTVL.

This chain joins TRBV4-2 and TRBJ2-7; D is possibly TRBD1 (5 bases). The CDR3 sequence is 13 residues long. The ends were cut back, 0 bases at V and 3 bases at J, with 6 bases in the middle. The V gene's germline CDR1 is LGHNA and CDR2 YNFKEQ. The CDR3 sequence: CASSQDDSYEQYF. CDR3 coding DNA: TGTGCCAGCAGCCAAGACGACAGCTACGAGCAGTACTTC.

The V gene is TRBV12-3 or TRBV12-4, the J gene TRBJ1-4, with a possible D match to TRBD1 (5 bases). This CDR3 has 12 residues. The germline V and J ends were trimmed by 5 bases and 9 bases, with 10 bases remaining between them. The CDR3 spells CASSLRQQKLFF. Here the CDR3 DNA reads TGTGCCAGCAGTCTGCGACAGCAAAAACTGTTTTTT.

The chain combines TRBV5-4 with TRBJ1-5; the D is unclear. Trimming pared 1 base from V and 0 bases from J, leaving 5 bases between. The CDR3 is made up of 14 amino acids. Germline V gene data show CDR1 as SGHNT and CDR2 as YYREEE (reference sequence). The CDR3 region has the DNA TGTGCCAGCAGCTTGTTCAGTAGCAATCAGCCCCAGCATTTT. It codes for CASSLFSSNQPQHF.

This chain joins TRBV15 and TRBJ1-5; TRBD1 agrees at 7 bases. The CDR3 spans 14 residues. The J segment lost 5 bases and the V segment lost 6 bases, leaving 7 bases of the junction unmatched. The germline V gene encodes CDR1 LNHNV and CDR2 YYDKDF (reference sequence). The CDR3 here is CATRQDRPDQPQHF. The CDR3 DNA follows: TGTGCCACCAGGCAGGACAGGCCCGATCAGCCCCAGCATTTT.

The chain carries TRBV19 and TRBJ1-1; TRBD1 matches 11 bases. Germline V gene sequence: CDR1 LNHDA, CDR2 SQIVND (reference sequence). CDR3 length equals 17 residues. V shed 5 bases, J shed 4 bases, and the junction held 12 bases outside the gene matches. CDR3 in DNA: TGTGCCAGTAGTCAACGGACAGGGGGCGCCGGGAGCACTGAAGCTTTCTTT. Translating it yields CASSQRTGGAGSTEAFF.

CDR3 nucleotide sequence: TGTGCCAGCAGTTACTCCGGGGGAGGCTACACCTTC. It specifies CASSYSGGGYTF. The chain links TRBV6-2 or TRBV6-3 to TRBJ1-2, with TRBD1 as a possible D gene (5 bases). V dropped 0 bases and J dropped 8 bases, with 7 bases sitting between them. This CDR3 comprises 12 residues. Germline CDR1 MNHEY, CDR2 SVGEGT.

This chain connects TRBV13 to TRBJ1-2, with TRBD1 matching over 9 bases. The CDR3 covers 15 residues. The ends lost 5 bases at V and 7 bases at J; junction bases unmatched: 11. Germline V lookup: CDR1 PRHDT, CDR2 FYEKMQ (reference sequence). CDR3 residues: CASSSGTGKFAGYTF. The CDR3 DNA follows: TGTGCCAGCAGCAGCGGGACAGGGAAATTCGCTGGCTACACCTTC. The full variable domain, its missing parts supplied by reference TRBV13 and TRBJ1-2, is AAGVIQSPRHLIKEKRETATLKCYPIPRHDTVYWYQQGPGQDPQFLISFYEKMQSDKGSIPDRFSAQQFSDYHSELNMSSLELGDSALYFCASSSGTGKFAGYTFGSGTRLTVV.

This clone was seen only once. The chain links TRBV29-1 to TRBJ1-1, with D tentatively TRBD1 (6 bases). The germline gives CDR1 SQVTM, CDR2 ANQGSEA. V was shortened by 6 bases and J by 5 bases, with 16 bases between the two germline ends. The CDR3 consists of 13 residues. The CDR3 DNA is TGCAGCGTCCAGAGACAGGTCACTACTGAAGCTTTCTTT. It codes for CSVQRQVTTEAFF.